This section outlines one T cell receptor (beta chain) sequence together with its context. There are a few counts of this clonotype. This clone's antigen is unknown. No per-base quality is available; no much larger clone lies one base away. Instrument used: Illumina HiSeq 1500. In TCRdb, the public reads were trimmed at Q25 with fastp and aligned with MiXCR, with productive beta chains retained. All rows with the same CDR3 protein become a single entry with the most common DNA and genes. Present in this sample are about 770,000 distinct CDR3 sequences, roughly 29% of which were seen just once. Jointly, the top ten make up around 14% of the sample. The data originate from a study of T cell repertoires in cytomegalovirus infection (dated by TCRdb to about 2019). Turning to the overall study: The peptide stimulations were aimed at well-studied HLA-B-restricted epitopes as well as recently identified HLA-C-restricted CMV epitopes, whose presentation resists viral immunomodulation. The HLA type of each donor mattered for the analysis, because public TCR beta signatures pointed to carriage of CMV infection along with the matching HLA type.

The meaning of the sample's treatment or condition label: in vitro stimulation with specific CMV peptide epitopes to enrich CMV-specific T cells. Here is what the overall study found, with its caveats: The ex vivo response was dominated by HLA-C-restricted CMV-specific TCR beta clonotypes, which also provided the single most frequent clonotype in two of eight donors. Cumulative frequency of public TCR beta family members discriminated carriers of CMV infection plus the relevant HLA type in this cohort and an independent 352-donor cohort.

Sample: cultured CD8+ T cells from PBMCs, taken from culture after CMV antigen stimulation. The origin of this receptor is a human donor in good health (CMV status not recorded). Some clones in this sample may be carry-over from other donors' samples.

The CDR3 sequence is CASSHSLGGMNTGELFF. The nucleotides read TGTGCCAGCAGCCATTCTTTGGGAGGAATGAACACCGGGGAGCTGTTTTTT. The chain employs TRBV4-2 and TRBJ2-2; perhaps TRBD2 is the D gene, with 6 bases matching. CDR1 LGHNA and CDR2 YNFKEQ were looked up in the germline V gene. The cysteine opens and the phenylalanine closes a CDR3 of 17 amino acids. Only CDR3 DNA is held: 51 bases, read in frame from base 1. Trimming at the junction amounts to 3 bases on V and 1 base on J, and the germline ends lie 15 bases apart.